The rows below give T cell receptor beta chains drawn from one sample of a study of T cell repertoires in aging, cancer and after chemotherapy. TCRdb itself ran the multiplex PCR reads through MiXCR, one entry per CDR3 protein. The sample consists of approximately 6,600 distinct CDR3 sequences, around 30% of them appearing once. Sequences were obtained from blood. Every receptor here comes from a human donor with a blood cancer. The donor label of this sample is uncertain. Both conserved end residues are part of each CDR3. The D gene is left open where the match is weak. For some rows the clone size is stated as once, few or many, or as a class when expanded; others skip it.

d_call	clone_size	v_call	j_call	cdr3_nt	cdr3_aa
NA	NA	TRBV18	TRBJ1-6	TGTGCCAGCTCACCAATCGCAGGGAATAATTCACACCTCCACTTT	CASSPIAGNNSHLHF
NA	medium-sized	TRBV5-5	TRBJ2-6	TGTGCCAGCAGCTTGGGCTCTGGGGCCAACGTCCTGACTTTC	CASSLGSGANVLTF
TRBD1	NA	TRBV7-9	TRBJ2-1	TGTGCCAGCAGGGGACAGGTTGAGCAGTTCTTC	CASRGQVEQFF
NA	few	TRBV14	TRBJ2-7	TGTGCCAGCAGCCACCGCCCCTACGAGCAGTACTTC	CASSHRPYEQYF
NA	few	TRBV6-2/TRBV6-3	TRBJ1-5	TGTGCCAGCAGTGGAGGGGTTCAGCCCCAGCATTTT	CASSGGVQPQHF
NA	few	TRBV7-9	TRBJ1-4	TGTGCCAGCAGCTTAGGGGGCAGCCCTCATGAAAAACTGTTTTTT	CASSLGGSPHEKLFF
TRBD1	NA	TRBV12-3/TRBV12-4	TRBJ1-3	TGTGCCAGCAGCACGACAGGGTTCGGGGTTGGAAACACCATATATTTT	CASSTTGFGVGNTIYF
TRBD1	NA	TRBV7-9	TRBJ2-7	TGTGCCAGCAGTCCCCGTAGGACAGGGGGTTACGAGCAGTACTTC	CASSPRRTGGYEQYF
NA	few	TRBV6-5	TRBJ1-3	TGTGCCAGCAGTTACGCCCCCGGGGGCCGGGACACCATATATTTT	CASSYAPGGRDTIYF
NA	few	TRBV5-1	TRBJ2-5	TGCGCCAGCAGCTTGCCACAAGAGACCCAGTACTTC	CASSLPQETQYF
NA	NA	TRBV27	TRBJ1-2	TGTGCCACCACCACGTTTAGGGGGGACCGCAAGGGCTACACCTTC	CATTTFRGDRKGYTF
NA	NA	TRBV11-2	TRBJ2-7	TGTGCCAGCAGCTTGGTGGACTACGAGCAGTACTTT	CASSLVDYEQYF
NA	many	TRBV19	TRBJ1-4	TGTGCCAGTAGTATCGGGCCCACTGAGGGGGAAAAACTGTTTTTT	CASSIGPTEGEKLFF
NA	NA	TRBV11-2	TRBJ2-2	TGTGCCAGCACCAACTCCGGGACGGATAACACCGGGGAGCTGTTTTTT	CASTNSGTDNTGELFF
NA	few	TRBV7-9	TRBJ1-1	TGTGCCAGCACCCTACATACGAACACTGAAGCTTTCTTT	CASTLHTNTEAFF
TRBD1	NA	TRBV28	TRBJ2-7	TGTGCCAGCGGTACCAAGGACAGGGGGCTCGGAGAGCAGTACTTC	CASGTKDRGLGEQYF
TRBD2	few	TRBV5-4	TRBJ2-1	TGTGCCAGCAGCCCGACTAGCGGGGGCAGATACAATGAGCAGTTCTTC	CASSPTSGGRYNEQFF
TRBD2	NA	TRBV6-2/TRBV6-3	TRBJ2-3	TGTGCCAGCAGTTACTCGGCGGGGGGGGCAGATACGAAGTATTTT	CASSYSAGGADTKYF
NA	NA	TRBV28	TRBJ1-2	TGTGCCACCCGGGGCGGAGGCCTGTATGGCTACACCTTC	CATRGGGLYGYTF
NA	medium-sized	TRBV29-1	TRBJ2-5	TGCAGCGTTGAAAAAGGGGCCGAGACCCAGTACTTC	CSVEKGAETQYF
TRBD2	medium-sized	TRBV19	TRBJ2-3	TGTGCCAGTAGACTAGCGGGGGGTGTTACGCAGTATTTT	CASRLAGGVTQYF
TRBD1	NA	TRBV18	TRBJ1-5	TGTGCCAGCTCACCCGACAGGGGTGGCAATCAGCCCCAGCATTTT	CASSPDRGGNQPQHF
NA	NA	TRBV5-6	TRBJ1-2	TGTGCCAGCAGCTATCGTATCTCTGGCTACACCTTC	CASSYRISGYTF
NA	NA	TRBV13	TRBJ2-1	TGTGCCAGCAGACGAGACAGAAATGAGCAGTTCTTC	CASRRDRNEQFF
NA	many	TRBV12-3/TRBV12-4	TRBJ2-1	TGTGCCAGCACCACTGGTGGGGGGTACAATGAGCAGTTCTTC	CASTTGGGYNEQFF
NA	few	TRBV12-3/TRBV12-4	TRBJ1-5	TGTGCCAGCAGTTTCGGAGACCAGCCCCAGCATTTT	CASSFGDQPQHF
TRBD1	NA	TRBV19	TRBJ1-5	TGTGCCAGTAGGGAAACAGGGGGCGCGTATCAGCCCCAGCATTTT	CASRETGGAYQPQHF
NA	once	TRBV5-4	TRBJ1-1	TGTGCCAGCAGCTTGGGGATTACAGGGAGGGTCACTGAAGCTTTCTTT	CASSLGITGRVTEAFF
NA	many	TRBV27	TRBJ1-6	TGTGCCAGCAGTCCCCCAGGGTGGGGGATGGATTCACCCCTCCACTTT	CASSPPGWGMDSPLHF
TRBD2	NA	TRBV6-5	TRBJ2-1	TGTGCCAGCAGACGAACCGGGACTAGCGGGGAAGAGCAGTTCTTC	CASRRTGTSGEEQFF
NA	NA	TRBV19	TRBJ1-1	TGTGCCAGTAGTATCTTGGTGAGCACTGAAGCTTTCTTT	CASSILVSTEAFF
NA	once	TRBV6-2/TRBV6-3	TRBJ1-3	TGTGCCAGCAGCACCCCCCGACTCAACTCTGGAAACACCATATATTTT	CASSTPRLNSGNTIYF
NA	NA	TRBV27	TRBJ2-3	TGTGCCAGCAGGGAGGCCCACACAGATACGCAGTATTTT	CASREAHTDTQYF
NA	NA	TRBV5-6	TRBJ1-2	TGTGCCAGCAGCTTGGATCTCATGGGCAGACCTAACTATGGCTACACCTTC	CASSLDLMGRPNYGYTF
NA	NA	TRBV5-5	TRBJ2-5	TGTGCCAGCAGCTTAGAATGGGGCCAAGAGACCCAGTACTTC	CASSLEWGQETQYF
TRBD1	few	TRBV12-3/TRBV12-4	TRBJ2-3	TGTGCCAGCAGTTTAGCCCGGGACAGCAGCACAGATACGCAGTATTTT	CASSLARDSSTDTQYF
TRBD1	few	TRBV6-5	TRBJ2-7	TGTGCCAGCAGTAGACCGGGACAGGGTTCCGACGAGCAGTACTTC	CASSRPGQGSDEQYF
NA	NA	TRBV5-1	TRBJ1-3	TGCGCCAGCAGCCCCTGGGCCCAGACTGGAAACACCATATATTTT	CASSPWAQTGNTIYF
TRBD1	medium-sized	TRBV19	TRBJ1-5	TGTGCCACCAAACAGGGGCGCGATCAGCCCCAGCATTTT	CATKQGRDQPQHF
NA	few	TRBV12-3/TRBV12-4	TRBJ1-2	TGTGCCAGCAGCTGGGACACGATCTATGGCTACACCTTC	CASSWDTIYGYTF
TRBD1	few	TRBV24-1	TRBJ2-7	TGTGCCACCAGTGACCGTACGACAGGGCCTTTCGTCTACGAGCAGTACTTC	CATSDRTTGPFVYEQYF
TRBD2	many	TRBV6-5	TRBJ2-3	TGTGCCAGCAGTAAGGGACTAGACACAGATACGCAGTATTTT	CASSKGLDTDTQYF
NA	few	TRBV7-9	TRBJ1-5	TGTGCCAGCAGCCCATGGGACCGAGATCAGCCCCAGCATTTT	CASSPWDRDQPQHF
NA	NA	TRBV6-5	TRBJ2-3	TGCGCCAGAAGCCAGACCCCCGGGACACACACAGATACGCAGTATTTT	CARSQTPGTHTDTQYF
NA	NA	TRBV7-9	TRBJ2-7	TGTGCCAGCAGCTCCACAGACAGTGAAGTCTACGAGCAGTACTTC	CASSSTDSEVYEQYF
TRBD2	medium-sized	TRBV29-1	TRBJ2-1	TGCAGCGTTGACTTCTCGCGGGGGGGCTCCTACAATGAGCAGTTCTTC	CSVDFSRGGSYNEQFF
TRBD2	medium-sized	TRBV29-1	TRBJ2-1	TGCAGCGTTGAAGGGACTAGCGGGGCCTACAATGAGCAGTTCTTC	CSVEGTSGAYNEQFF
NA	NA	TRBV7-9	TRBJ2-1	TGTGCCAGCAGCGCCATATGGGGGCGGGGGTACAATGAGCAGTTCTTC	CASSAIWGRGYNEQFF
NA	few	TRBV30	TRBJ1-1	TGTGCCTGGAGTTTGTCCATTGAAGCTTTCTTT	CAWSLSIEAFF
TRBD1	NA	TRBV12-3/TRBV12-4	TRBJ1-5	TGTGCCAGCAGTCCCGGGACAGGGGCCCTTTTGAGCAATCAGCCCCAGCATTTT	CASSPGTGALLSNQPQHF
NA	few	TRBV7-9	TRBJ2-4	TGTGCCAGCAGCTTAGTCGGCAATGACGCCAAAAACATTCAGTACTTC	CASSLVGNDAKNIQYF
TRBD1	many	TRBV6-5	TRBJ1-4	TGTGCCAGCAGACGGACAGGAGTTGGGGAGAAACTGTTTTTT	CASRRTGVGEKLFF
NA	NA	TRBV5-4	TRBJ1-6	TGTGCCAGCACGGAGGGCTCCTATAATCCACCCCTCCACTTT	CASTEGSYNPPLHF
NA	medium-sized	TRBV6-5	TRBJ2-2	TGTGCCAGCAGTTACACAGGGATGACGAACACCGGGGAGCTGTTTTTT	CASSYTGMTNTGELFF